Listed below are T cell receptor beta chains from one sample, sequenced in a study of blood T cell repertoires in COVID-19. Clones were sequenced by immunoSEQ multiplex PCR, and TCRdb holds only the in-frame ones, with some missing. The table has about 160,000 clones, roughly 80% seen once. Input material: PBMCs or T cells enriched from blood (not recorded which). These receptors came from a woman in her forties with acute COVID-19. Each CDR3 is given with its conserved first and last residue. The D gene is left open where the match is weak. Clone size is shown for a subset of rows, as once, few, many or a class of expanded clone.

clone_size cdr3_length j_call d_call v_call cdr3_aa cdr3_nt
. 16 TRBJ2-1 TRBD2 TRBV7-7 CASSLNLAGGTDEQFF TGTGCTAGCAGCCTCAACTTAGCGGGAGGCACGGATGAGCAGTTCTTC
. 12 TRBJ1-1 . TRBV5-1 CASSSGVTEAFF TGCGCCAGCAGCTCGGGGGTCACTGAAGCTTTCTTT
. 14 TRBJ2-7 TRBD1 TRBV10-3 CAISESTGAYEQYF TGTGCCATCAGTGAGTCGACAGGGGCCTACGAGCAGTACTTC
once 12 TRBJ1-1 . TRBV6-6 CASSYEATEAFF TGTGCCAGCAGTTATGAGGCCACTGAAGCTTTCTTT
. 14 TRBJ2-1 . TRBV24-1 CATSDRFDNSEQFF TGTGCCACCAGTGACAGGTTTGACAATAGTGAGCAGTTCTTC
. 14 TRBJ1-3 . TRBV2 CATRDVRLGNTIYF TGTGCTACCCGGGATGTTCGGCTTGGAAACACCATATATTTT
. 16 TRBJ2-5 TRBD1 TRBV18 CASSPPSQGARETQYF TGTGCCAGCTCACCACCGAGCCAGGGGGCGAGAGAGACCCAGTACTTC
. 13 TRBJ1-3 . TRBV4-2 CASSHRGEDTIYF TGTGCCAGCAGCCATCGGGGGGAGGACACCATATATTTT
. 11 TRBJ2-5 . TRBV6-5 CASSGIETQYF TGTGCCAGCAGCGGGATTGAGACCCAGTACTTC
few 13 TRBJ1-5 . TRBV7-3 CASSPQGDQPQHF TGTGCCAGCAGCCCACAGGGTGATCAGCCCCAGCATTTT
. 13 TRBJ2-3 TRBD2 TRBV6-5 CANREGGTDTQYF TGTGCCAACCGGGAGGGCGGGACAGATACGCAGTATTTT
. 15 TRBJ2-5 . TRBV14 CASSQQASAQETQYF TGTGCCAGCAGCCAGCAGGCTAGCGCCCAAGAGACCCAGTACTTC
. 13 TRBJ2-5 . TRBV7-6 CASSRQVQETQYF TGTGCCAGCAGCCGCCAGGTTCAAGAGACCCAGTACTTC
. 15 TRBJ2-3 TRBD2 TRBV5-1 CASSPTALAADTQYF TGCGCCAGCAGCCCCACCGCACTAGCGGCAGATACGCAGTATTTT
many 13 TRBJ2-3 . TRBV7-2 CASSLATRDTQYF TGTGCCAGCAGCTTAGCAACGCGAGATACGCAGTATTTT
. 13 TRBJ1-1 . TRBV27 CASSLNRNTEAFF TGTGCCAGCAGTTTGAACAGAAACACTGAAGCTTTCTTT
. 16 TRBJ2-2 . TRBV7-3 CASSSHPYSGTGELFF TGTGCCAGCAGCTCCCACCCATATAGCGGAACCGGGGAGCTGTTTTTT
few 16 TRBJ2-1 TRBD2 TRBV14 CASSSGLAGTNNEQFF TGTGCCAGCAGCTCCGGACTAGCGGGAACCAACAATGAGCAGTTCTTC
. 17 TRBJ1-2 TRBD1 TRBV7-9 CASSSFTGTGGIYGYTF TGTGCCAGCAGCTCGTTTACCGGGACAGGGGGCATCTATGGCTACACCTTC
. 15 TRBJ1-4 . TRBV6-1 CASSEAEEGPEKLFF TGTGCCAGCAGTGAAGCGGAGGAGGGTCCGGAAAAACTGTTTTTT
. 16 TRBJ2-4 . TRBV3-1/TRBV3-2 CASSQDLVLAKNIQYF TGTGCCAGCAGCCAAGATCTAGTACTAGCCAAAAACATTCAGTACTTC
few 16 TRBJ1-1 TRBD1 TRBV18 CASSLGTGGMNTEAFF TGTGCCAGCTCCTTGGGGACAGGTGGGATGAACACTGAAGCTTTCTTT
. 16 TRBJ2-2 . TRBV28 CASLAFGGSNTGELFF TGTGCCAGCCTTGCGTTCGGGGGTTCGAACACCGGGGAGCTGTTTTTT
. 16 TRBJ2-3 . TRBV21-1 CASSKGRGRRTDTQYF TGTGCCAGCAGCAAAGGCCGCGGAAGACGCACAGATACGCAGTATTTT
. 17 TRBJ2-1 TRBD2 TRBV5-4 CASSFPGTSGRVNEQFF TGTGCCAGCAGCTTCCCCGGGACTAGCGGGAGGGTTAATGAGCAGTTCTTC
. 15 TRBJ2-5 TRBD1 TRBV18 CASSNRDRIQETQYF TGTGCCAGCTCAAACCGGGACAGAATTCAAGAGACCCAGTACTTC
. 16 TRBJ2-1 TRBD2 TRBV6-1 CASSALGLAGYNEQFF TGTGCCAGCAGTGCCCTCGGGCTAGCGGGATACAATGAGCAGTTCTTC
. 17 TRBJ2-1 TRBD2 TRBV28 CASSSAFGGRAGNEQFF TGTGCCAGCAGTTCTGCGTTTGGCGGGAGGGCCGGAAATGAGCAGTTCTTC
. 14 TRBJ1-2 TRBD1 TRBV6-5 CASSAYTGGYGYTF TGTGCCAGCAGCGCCTATACAGGGGGATATGGCTACACCTTC
. 16 TRBJ2-2 TRBD2 TRBV7-3 CASSPTRGLGTGELFF TGTGCCAGCAGTCCTACGAGGGGACTAGGCACCGGGGAGCTGTTTTTT
. 14 TRBJ1-3 . TRBV3-1/TRBV3-2 CASSTAGYGNTIYF TGTGCCAGCAGCACCGCGGGTTATGGAAACACCATATATTTT
. 16 TRBJ2-1 TRBD2 TRBV11-3 CASSPPAGVGYNEQFF TGTGCCAGCAGCCCCCCGGCGGGAGTGGGCTACAATGAGCAGTTCTTC
many 17 TRBJ2-3 . TRBV13 CASSLAVAGDRGDTQYF TGTGCCAGCAGCTTAGCAGTTGCAGGGGATCGTGGAGATACGCAGTATTTT
. 15 TRBJ2-5 TRBD2 TRBV24-1 CATSDLGREQETQYF TGTGCCACCAGTGATTTGGGGCGGGAGCAAGAGACCCAGTACTTC
. 13 TRBJ2-7 . TRBV27 CASSFQGVSEQYF TGTGCCAGCAGTTTCCAGGGCGTCAGCGAGCAGTACTTC
. 13 TRBJ2-5 . TRBV7-9 CASTPGGGETQYF TGTGCCAGCACCCCCGGGGGTGGGGAGACCCAGTACTTC
. 14 TRBJ1-6 TRBD1 TRBV7-9 CASSQGQVNSPLHF TGTGCCAGCAGCCAGGGACAGGTGAATTCACCCCTCCACTTT
. 15 TRBJ2-1 TRBD2 TRBV6-5 CASSYPGLASNEQFF TGTGCCAGCAGTTACCCGGGACTAGCGAGCAATGAGCAGTTCTTC
. 11 TRBJ2-1 . TRBV6-6 CASSWGGEQFF TGTGCCAGCAGCTGGGGAGGTGAGCAGTTCTTC
. 15 TRBJ1-2 TRBD1 TRBV7-8 CASSLGRGLLDGYTF TGTGCCAGCAGCTTAGGCAGGGGGCTTCTAGACGGCTACACCTTC
. 17 TRBJ2-1 TRBD2 TRBV5-8 CASSLGSTSGIIDEQFF TGTGCCAGCAGCTTGGGGTCGACTAGCGGGATTATCGATGAGCAGTTCTTC
. 15 TRBJ2-6 TRBD1 TRBV19 CASGRGYSGANVLTF TGTGCCAGCGGCAGGGGGTACTCTGGGGCCAACGTCCTGACTTTC
. 15 TRBJ2-7 TRBD1 TRBV7-7 CASSLGQGSSYEQYF TGTGCTAGCAGCCTGGGACAGGGCAGCTCCTACGAGCAGTACTTC
. 14 TRBJ1-2 TRBD1 TRBV7-2 CASSRDRAGYGYTF TGTGCCAGCAGCCGGGACAGGGCGGGGTATGGCTACACCTTC
. 16 TRBJ2-1 . TRBV14 CASSLARRGVGNEQFF TGTGCCAGCAGCCTCGCCAGGAGGGGCGTGGGCAATGAGCAGTTCTTC
. 13 TRBJ2-7 . TRBV12-3/TRBV12-4 CASSFGGGYEQYF TGTGCCAGCAGTTTCGGCGGCGGCTACGAGCAGTACTTC
. 17 TRBJ1-6 TRBD1 TRBV24-1 CATSDLKGTAYNSPLHF TGTGCCACCAGTGATTTGAAGGGGACAGCATATAATTCACCCCTCCACTTT
once 15 TRBJ2-1 TRBD2 TRBV5-4 CASSDGTSGYPWQFF TGTGCCAGCAGCGACGGGACTAGCGGCTACCCTTGGCAGTTCTTC
. 12 TRBJ1-2 . TRBV30 CAWMEKILGYTF TGTGCCTGGATGGAGAAGATTCTCGGCTACACCTTC
. 13 TRBJ1-3 . TRBV10-1 CASSEQRTNTIYF TGCGCCAGCAGTGAACAGAGAACAAACACCATATATTTT
. 11 TRBJ1-2 . TRBV7-2 CASRAFYGYTF TGTGCCAGCAGGGCCTTCTATGGCTACACCTTC
. 11 TRBJ1-1 . TRBV29-1 CSVERGWEDFF TGCAGCGTAGAAAGGGGCTGGGAGGATTTCTTT
. 16 TRBJ1-5 . TRBV27 CASSNNRAGGNQPQHF TGTGCCAGCAGTAACAATCGGGCCGGCGGGAATCAGCCCCAGCATTTT
. 17 TRBJ2-6 . TRBV15 CATSNPGTLSGANVLTF TGTGCCACCAGCAACCCCGGGACACTCTCTGGGGCCAACGTCCTGACTTTC
. 12 TRBJ1-1 . TRBV2 CASLASKGLAFF TGTGCCAGCTTAGCTTCCAAGGGGTTAGCTTTCTTT
once 13 TRBJ1-2 . TRBV6-5 CASSYLVNYGYTF TGTGCCAGCAGTTACTTAGTTAACTATGGCTACACCTTC
. 16 TRBJ2-1 TRBD2 TRBV14 CASSQGTSRNNNEQFF TGTGCCAGCAGCCAAGGGACTAGCCGCAATAACAATGAGCAGTTCTTC
. 20 TRBJ2-1 TRBD2 TRBV30 CAWSPLGLAGVSQWVNEQFF TGTGCCTGGAGTCCCTTGGGACTAGCGGGAGTGTCCCAGTGGGTCAATGAGCAGTTCTTC